This is a list of T cell receptor beta chains from one sample in a study of CD8+CD57+ T cells in acquired aplastic anemia. TCRdb re-analysed the reads in MiXCR, keeping a single row per CDR3 protein. The sample includes about 120,000 distinct CDR3 sequences, over 30% of them seen just once. The sequenced sample was sorted CD4+, CD8+, or CD8+CD57+ T cells (not recorded which) from PBMCs. These receptors were obtained from a human donor with aplastic anemia. The CDR3 runs from the conserved cysteine through the conserved F or W. D genes are given only for firm matches. The size entry is marked missing in some rows and otherwise reads once, few, many or a size class.

clone size: -; D gene: -; V gene: TRBV15; J gene: TRBJ2-7; CDR3 DNA: TGTGCCACCAGCAGGGCTCCCGGGGTGAGCTCCTACGAGCAGTACTTC; CDR3 protein: CATSRAPGVSSYEQYF
clone size: -; D gene: TRBD1; V gene: TRBV27; J gene: TRBJ1-2; CDR3 DNA: TGTGCCAGCAGTTCCCCGGGACAGGGGGAGTATGGCTACACCTTC; CDR3 protein: CASSSPGQGEYGYTF
clone size: -; D gene: TRBD1; V gene: TRBV19; J gene: TRBJ1-2; CDR3 DNA: TGTGCCAGTAGTCCTGACAGGGGGCTGTACTATGGCTACACCTTC; CDR3 protein: CASSPDRGLYYGYTF
clone size: -; D gene: -; V gene: TRBV2; J gene: TRBJ1-5; CDR3 DNA: TGTGCCAGCAGTAAGACAGAGGTTAGCAATCAGCCCCAGCATTTT; CDR3 protein: CASSKTEVSNQPQHF
clone size: -; D gene: TRBD2; V gene: TRBV29-1; J gene: TRBJ2-1; CDR3 DNA: TGCAGCGTTGCGGGACTAGCGGGGAATGAGCAGTCCTTC; CDR3 protein: CSVAGLAGNEQSF
clone size: many; D gene: -; V gene: TRBV28; J gene: TRBJ1-2; CDR3 DNA: TGTGCCAGCAGCAACGGGGGGGGTAAGGGTGGCTACACCTTC; CDR3 protein: CASSNGGGKGGYTF
clone size: -; D gene: -; V gene: TRBV28; J gene: TRBJ1-1; CDR3 DNA: TGTGCCAGCAGCCCCGGGAGGAACACTGAAGCTTCCTTT; CDR3 protein: CASSPGRNTEASF
clone size: few; D gene: -; V gene: TRBV30; J gene: TRBJ2-2; CDR3 DNA: TGTGCCTGGAGCGTTGCGGGGCTAGCCCCCGGGGAGCTGTTTTTT; CDR3 protein: CAWSVAGLAPGELFF
clone size: -; D gene: -; V gene: TRBV7-3; J gene: TRBJ2-5; CDR3 DNA: TGTGCCAGCAGCAAAGGGCAGGACCAAGAGACCCAGTACTTC; CDR3 protein: CASSKGQDQETQYF
clone size: few; D gene: -; V gene: TRBV5-1; J gene: TRBJ2-5; CDR3 DNA: TGCGCCAGCAGCTTCGACACTACCCAAGAGACCCAGTACTTC; CDR3 protein: CASSFDTTQETQYF
clone size: many; D gene: -; V gene: TRBV7-6; J gene: TRBJ2-7; CDR3 DNA: TGTGCCAGCAGCTTAGGGGCAGGGCTGGGCGAGCAGTACTTC; CDR3 protein: CASSLGAGLGEQYF
clone size: -; D gene: -; V gene: TRBV6-1; J gene: TRBJ2-7; CDR3 DNA: TGTGCCAGCAGTGGAGTGCAGAGTTCCGAGCAGCACTTC; CDR3 protein: CASSGVQSSEQHF
clone size: many; D gene: TRBD1; V gene: TRBV28; J gene: TRBJ1-2; CDR3 DNA: TGTGCCAGCAGTCCCTTAAGGGACAGGGCTGGCTACACCTTC; CDR3 protein: CASSPLRDRAGYTF
clone size: -; D gene: TRBD2; V gene: TRBV7-2; J gene: TRBJ2-5; CDR3 DNA: TGTGCCAGCCAGAGCGGGACGGGCGGGGAGACCCAGTACTTC; CDR3 protein: CASQSGTGGETQYF
clone size: many; D gene: -; V gene: TRBV7-2; J gene: TRBJ2-1; CDR3 DNA: TGTGCCAGCAGCTTAGCGTACCGGGAGCAGTTCTTC; CDR3 protein: CASSLAYREQFF
clone size: -; D gene: -; V gene: TRBV10-3; J gene: TRBJ1-1; CDR3 DNA: TGTGCCATCAGAGGTGACAGGCAGAACACTGAAGCTTTCTTT; CDR3 protein: CAIRGDRQNTEAFF
clone size: -; D gene: TRBD2; V gene: TRBV6-2/TRBV6-3; J gene: TRBJ2-3; CDR3 DNA: TGTGCCAGCAGATTCCGGGGGGGCTTAGATACGCAGTATTTT; CDR3 protein: CASRFRGGLDTQYF
clone size: once; D gene: TRBD1; V gene: TRBV10-3; J gene: TRBJ1-6; CDR3 DNA: TGTGCCATCAGTGAGGCGGCGGGACAGGGTAATTCACCCCTCCACTTT; CDR3 protein: CAISEAAGQGNSPLHF
clone size: medium-sized; D gene: -; V gene: TRBV7-6; J gene: TRBJ2-2; CDR3 DNA: TGTGCCAGCAGCTCGCAGGAGCGGCTTAGGGTGGCCGGGGAGCTGTTTTTT; CDR3 protein: CASSSQERLRVAGELFF
clone size: many; D gene: -; V gene: TRBV7-9; J gene: TRBJ1-2; CDR3 DNA: TGTGCCAGCAGCTTAGCGCGGGCAGGGAGCTATGGCTACACCTTC; CDR3 protein: CASSLARAGSYGYTF
clone size: -; D gene: -; V gene: TRBV10-3; J gene: TRBJ1-1; CDR3 DNA: TGTGCCATCAGCCTACAGCGCGGTGGGGGGGGAGGCCGTGAAGCTTTCTTT; CDR3 protein: CAISLQRGGGGGREAFF
clone size: many; D gene: TRBD1; V gene: TRBV20-1; J gene: TRBJ1-1; CDR3 DNA: TGCAGTGCTAACCAGGACAGGGGGCTTCAGAACACTGAAGCTTTCTTT; CDR3 protein: CSANQDRGLQNTEAFF
clone size: many; D gene: -; V gene: TRBV5-1; J gene: TRBJ2-5; CDR3 DNA: TGCGCCAGCAGCTATGAAGGGGGAGAGACCCAGTACTTC; CDR3 protein: CASSYEGGETQYF
clone size: many; D gene: -; V gene: TRBV19; J gene: TRBJ1-6; CDR3 DNA: TGTGCCAGTAGTATATCCGTTGGCGATTCACCCCTCCACTTT; CDR3 protein: CASSISVGDSPLHF
clone size: few; D gene: -; V gene: TRBV7-2; J gene: TRBJ1-5; CDR3 DNA: TGTGCCAGCAGCTCCGGACTGAAACAGCCCCAGCATTTT; CDR3 protein: CASSSGLKQPQHF
clone size: -; D gene: -; V gene: TRBV12-3/TRBV12-4; J gene: TRBJ1-6; CDR3 DNA: TGTGCCAGCAGTTCCGGGGTCACGAGCTCCTATAATTCACCCCTCCACTTT; CDR3 protein: CASSSGVTSSYNSPLHF
clone size: -; D gene: -; V gene: TRBV2; J gene: TRBJ1-2; CDR3 DNA: TGTGCCAGCAGTAACGATGGCTACACCTTC; CDR3 protein: CASSNDGYTF
clone size: few; D gene: TRBD1; V gene: TRBV28; J gene: TRBJ2-5; CDR3 DNA: TGTGCCAGCAGTTTTGGCAGGGGGGAGACCCAGTACTTC; CDR3 protein: CASSFGRGETQYF
clone size: -; D gene: -; V gene: TRBV25-1; J gene: TRBJ2-7; CDR3 DNA: TGTGCCAGTAGTTCTAACGGCCACGAGCAGTACTTC; CDR3 protein: CASSSNGHEQYF
clone size: many; D gene: -; V gene: TRBV28; J gene: TRBJ2-5; CDR3 DNA: TGTGCCAGCAGTTCCCCCGAGGCCCAGTACTTC; CDR3 protein: CASSSPEAQYF
clone size: many; D gene: TRBD1; V gene: TRBV20-1; J gene: TRBJ1-6; CDR3 DNA: TGCAGTGCTGCCAGGGGACAGGGAGGTTCACCCCTCCACTTT; CDR3 protein: CSAARGQGGSPLHF
clone size: -; D gene: -; V gene: TRBV29-1; J gene: TRBJ2-5; CDR3 DNA: TGCAGCGTGCTCCGTGGTCGAGAGACCCAGTACTTC; CDR3 protein: CSVLRGRETQYF
clone size: -; D gene: TRBD1; V gene: TRBV15; J gene: TRBJ2-7; CDR3 DNA: TGTGCCACCAGCAGCTACGGGACAGGGGATGTTAGAGGCGAGCAGTACTTC; CDR3 protein: CATSSYGTGDVRGEQYF
clone size: few; D gene: TRBD1; V gene: TRBV19; J gene: TRBJ2-3; CDR3 DNA: TGTGCCAGTTCGACCGGGACAGGGGGGACAGATACGCAGTATTTT; CDR3 protein: CASSTGTGGTDTQYF
clone size: -; D gene: -; V gene: TRBV7-9; J gene: TRBJ2-7; CDR3 DNA: TGTGCCAGCACCCCGGACGGATTCTACGAGCAGTACTTC; CDR3 protein: CASTPDGFYEQYF
clone size: -; D gene: TRBD1; V gene: TRBV10-3; J gene: TRBJ1-2; CDR3 DNA: TGTGCCATCAGTGAGATCGGGACAGGGTTCGGCTACACCTTC; CDR3 protein: CAISEIGTGFGYTF
clone size: few; D gene: -; V gene: TRBV4-2; J gene: TRBJ2-2; CDR3 DNA: TGTGCCAGCAGCAAAGGGGTACGGGGACTCACCGGGGAGCTGTTTTTT; CDR3 protein: CASSKGVRGLTGELFF
clone size: -; D gene: TRBD2; V gene: TRBV24-1; J gene: TRBJ2-2; CDR3 DNA: TGTGCAACCAGTCAACTAGCGGAAAACACCGGGGAGCTGTTTTTT; CDR3 protein: CATSQLAENTGELFF
clone size: -; D gene: TRBD1; V gene: TRBV24-1; J gene: TRBJ2-3; CDR3 DNA: TGTGCCACCAGTGATAGGACAGGGGGGGACACAGATACGCAGTATTTT; CDR3 protein: CATSDRTGGDTDTQYF
clone size: -; D gene: TRBD1; V gene: TRBV15; J gene: TRBJ1-1; CDR3 DNA: TGTGCCACCAGCAGAAGGAAGACAGGGGAGACTGAAGCTTTCTTT; CDR3 protein: CATSRRKTGETEAFF
clone size: many; D gene: -; V gene: TRBV6-1; J gene: TRBJ1-2; CDR3 DNA: TGTGCCAGCAGCCAACTCTATGGCTACACCTTC; CDR3 protein: CASSQLYGYTF
clone size: few; D gene: -; V gene: TRBV3-1; J gene: TRBJ2-1; CDR3 DNA: TGTGCCAGCAGCCAAACTAGTGGGGGGGCTTACAATGAGCAGTTCTTC; CDR3 protein: CASSQTSGGAYNEQFF
clone size: many; D gene: TRBD1; V gene: TRBV7-2; J gene: TRBJ1-5; CDR3 DNA: TGTGCCAGCAGCCCCGGACAGGGGGTTAAACAGCCCCAGCATTTT; CDR3 protein: CASSPGQGVKQPQHF
clone size: -; D gene: TRBD1; V gene: TRBV10-3; J gene: TRBJ1-1; CDR3 DNA: TGTGCCGTCAGTTCGGGGAGGGCAGGGGGCCCGAACACTGAAGCTTTCTTT; CDR3 protein: CAVSSGRAGGPNTEAFF
clone size: -; D gene: TRBD2; V gene: TRBV24-1; J gene: TRBJ2-1; CDR3 DNA: TGTGCCACCAGTGCTTTGAGCGGGGGCCTGTACAATGAGCAGTTCTTC; CDR3 protein: CATSALSGGLYNEQFF
clone size: many; D gene: TRBD1; V gene: TRBV13; J gene: TRBJ1-2; CDR3 DNA: TGTGCCAGCAGCTTTATGAACAGGGGGCTCGGGGGCTACACCTTC; CDR3 protein: CASSFMNRGLGGYTF
clone size: many; D gene: TRBD1; V gene: TRBV6-1; J gene: TRBJ1-2; CDR3 DNA: TGTGCCAGCACCTTAAAACAGGGGGTTTTAGTTCCATATGGCTACACCTTC; CDR3 protein: CASTLKQGVLVPYGYTF
clone size: -; D gene: -; V gene: TRBV19; J gene: TRBJ2-2; CDR3 DNA: TGTGCCAGTAGTATAGGGGGGCCCAACACCGGGGAGCTGTTTTTT; CDR3 protein: CASSIGGPNTGELFF
clone size: -; D gene: TRBD2; V gene: TRBV3-1; J gene: TRBJ2-1; CDR3 DNA: TGTGCCAGCTCGCGGGGGGTAAGCTCCTACAATGAGCAGTTCTTC; CDR3 protein: CASSRGVSSYNEQFF
clone size: -; D gene: -; V gene: TRBV5-5; J gene: TRBJ1-6; CDR3 DNA: TGTGCCAGCAGCTTGGGCAGTCTTTCACCCCTCCACTTT; CDR3 protein: CASSLGSLSPLHF
clone size: many; D gene: -; V gene: TRBV20-1; J gene: TRBJ1-1; CDR3 DNA: TGCAGTGCTAGAGACGGGGGACTTGGGGCGAACACTGAAGCTTTCTTT; CDR3 protein: CSARDGGLGANTEAFF
clone size: many; D gene: -; V gene: TRBV20-1; J gene: TRBJ2-3; CDR3 DNA: TGCAGTGCTAGAGACCCCGGACTGGCGGCAGATACGCAGTATTTT; CDR3 protein: CSARDPGLAADTQYF
clone size: many; D gene: -; V gene: TRBV9; J gene: TRBJ1-1; CDR3 DNA: TGTGCCAGCAGCTCCGCGGTGAGGGGGACTGAAGCTTTCTTT; CDR3 protein: CASSSAVRGTEAFF
clone size: many; D gene: -; V gene: TRBV19; J gene: TRBJ2-3; CDR3 DNA: TGTGCCAGTACCCCCACAGGGAAAGGTACGCAGTATTTT; CDR3 protein: CASTPTGKGTQYF
clone size: -; D gene: -; V gene: TRBV30; J gene: TRBJ2-7; CDR3 DNA: TGTGCCTGGAGTGAGGTCAGATACGAGCAGTACTTC; CDR3 protein: CAWSEVRYEQYF
clone size: many; D gene: -; V gene: TRBV6-1; J gene: TRBJ1-2; CDR3 DNA: TGTGCCAGCAGAGGTCCTTCGATCGACAGCACCTTC; CDR3 protein: CASRGPSIDSTF
clone size: -; D gene: -; V gene: TRBV6-1; J gene: TRBJ2-2; CDR3 DNA: TGTGCCAGCAGCCGAGTTTTGGGGATCGGGGAGCTGTTTTTT; CDR3 protein: CASSRVLGIGELFF
clone size: many; D gene: -; V gene: TRBV7-2; J gene: TRBJ1-1; CDR3 DNA: TGTGCCAGCAGTTCAATCTCAGGGACCACTGAAGCTTTCTTT; CDR3 protein: CASSSISGTTEAFF
clone size: -; D gene: -; V gene: TRBV19; J gene: TRBJ2-2; CDR3 DNA: TGTGCCAGTAGTTTATGGTCAAAGAACACCGGGGAGCTGTTTTTT; CDR3 protein: CASSLWSKNTGELFF
clone size: -; D gene: -; V gene: TRBV2; J gene: TRBJ1-6; CDR3 DNA: TGTGCCAGCAGTGGGGGCGGCAGTTCACCCCTCCACTTT; CDR3 protein: CASSGGGSSPLHF